This TCR beta chain was retrieved from a study of TIL therapy for anti-PD-1-resistant metastatic lung cancer. Study-wide context: Median tumor PD-L1 proportion score was roughly 5.5%.

The time point here: pre-treatment sample, taken before nivolumab and TIL therapy. Pleural nodules or supraclavicular lymph nodes made up most of the excised metastases sampled. The immunoSEQ assay was v3. Sequenced by immunoSEQ multiplex PCR; TCRdb stores in-frame clones only, minus some. The sample consists of roughly 2,400 clones, 73% of them appearing once. For this clone: As yet, its antigen is unknown.

Study results and caveats: Compared with baseline intratumoral T cells, expanded TIL cultures were more clonal and less diverse (around 5.7% vs 31%). Patients were highly selected, enriched for treatment-naive, never-smoker and oncogene-addicted cases.

The V gene end was trimmed by 2 bases and the J gene end by 2 bases; junction bases not matched to a gene: 8. Germline V lookup: CDR1 SGHAT, CDR2 FQNNGV. The CDR3 totals 18 residues. The genes are TRBV11-2 and TRBJ2-3; 12 bases align to TRBD2. Here the sequenced sample was tumor tissue, taken at baseline. This TCR was sampled from a person between 25 and 80 years old with non-small cell lung cancer. Some clones in this sample may be carry-over from other donors' samples. CDR3 DNA: TGTGCCAGCAGCTTACTAGCGGGGGGGGGACCTTTCACAGATACGCAGTATTTT. This sequence encodes CASSLLAGGGPFTDTQYF.